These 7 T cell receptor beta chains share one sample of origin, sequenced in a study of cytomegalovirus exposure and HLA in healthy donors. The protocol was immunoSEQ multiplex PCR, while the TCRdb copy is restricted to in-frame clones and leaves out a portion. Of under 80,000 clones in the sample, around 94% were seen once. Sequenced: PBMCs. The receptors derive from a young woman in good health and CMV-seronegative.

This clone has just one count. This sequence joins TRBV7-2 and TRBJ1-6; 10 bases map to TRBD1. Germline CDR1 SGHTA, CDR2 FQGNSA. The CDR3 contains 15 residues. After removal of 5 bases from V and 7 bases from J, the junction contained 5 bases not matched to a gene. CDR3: CASSPGTGDNSPLHF. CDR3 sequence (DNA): TGTGCCAGCAGCCCAGGGACAGGGGACAATTCACCCCTCCACTTT.

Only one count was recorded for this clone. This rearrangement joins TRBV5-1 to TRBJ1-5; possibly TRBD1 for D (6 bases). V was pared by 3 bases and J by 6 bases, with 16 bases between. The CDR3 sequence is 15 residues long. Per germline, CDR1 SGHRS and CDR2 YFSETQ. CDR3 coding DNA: TGCGCCAGCAGCTCGGGGGGCCTCCCAGGTCAGCCCCAGCATTTT. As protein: CASSSGGLPGQPQHF. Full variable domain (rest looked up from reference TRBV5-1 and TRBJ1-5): KAGVTQTPRYLIKTRGQQVTLSCSPISGHRSVSWYQQTPGQGLQFLFEYFSETQRNKGNFPGRFSGRQFSNSRSEMNVSTLELGDSALYLCASSSGGLPGQPQHFGDGTRLSIL.

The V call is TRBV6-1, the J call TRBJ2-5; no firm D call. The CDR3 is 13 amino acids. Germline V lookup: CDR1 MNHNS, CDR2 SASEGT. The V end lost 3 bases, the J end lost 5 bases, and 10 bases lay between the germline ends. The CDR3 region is CASSEENVETQYF. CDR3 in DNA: TGTGCCAGCAGTGAGGAGAATGTGGAGACCCAGTACTTC.

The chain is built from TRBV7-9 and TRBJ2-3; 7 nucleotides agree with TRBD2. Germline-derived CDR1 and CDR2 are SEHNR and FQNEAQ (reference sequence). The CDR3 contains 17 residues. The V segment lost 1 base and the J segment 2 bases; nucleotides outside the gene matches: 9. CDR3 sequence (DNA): TGTGCCAGCAGCTTAGGATTGGGACTAACCTACACAGATACGCAGTATTTT. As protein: CASSLGLGLTYTDTQYF.

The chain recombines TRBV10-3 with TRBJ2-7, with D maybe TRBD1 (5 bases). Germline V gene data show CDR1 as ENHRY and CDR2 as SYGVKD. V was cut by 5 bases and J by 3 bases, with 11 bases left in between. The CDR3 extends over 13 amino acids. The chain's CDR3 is CAISPQGNYEQYF. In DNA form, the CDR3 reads TGTGCCATCAGTCCTCAGGGAAACTACGAGCAGTACTTC.

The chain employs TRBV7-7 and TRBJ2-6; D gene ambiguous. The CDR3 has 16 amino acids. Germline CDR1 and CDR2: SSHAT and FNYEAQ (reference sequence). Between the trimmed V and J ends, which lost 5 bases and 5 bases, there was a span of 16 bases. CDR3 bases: TGTGCCAGCAGCCAGCTGACACAAAGTCGGGCCAACGTCCTGACTTTC. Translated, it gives CASSQLTQSRANVLTF.

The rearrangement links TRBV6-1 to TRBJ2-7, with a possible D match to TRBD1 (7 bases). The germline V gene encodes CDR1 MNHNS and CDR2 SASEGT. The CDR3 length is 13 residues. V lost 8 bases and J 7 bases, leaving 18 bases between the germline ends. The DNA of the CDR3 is TGTGCCAGCCGCGGGACAGCTGGAGGGGAGCAGTACTTC. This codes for CASRGTAGGEQYF.